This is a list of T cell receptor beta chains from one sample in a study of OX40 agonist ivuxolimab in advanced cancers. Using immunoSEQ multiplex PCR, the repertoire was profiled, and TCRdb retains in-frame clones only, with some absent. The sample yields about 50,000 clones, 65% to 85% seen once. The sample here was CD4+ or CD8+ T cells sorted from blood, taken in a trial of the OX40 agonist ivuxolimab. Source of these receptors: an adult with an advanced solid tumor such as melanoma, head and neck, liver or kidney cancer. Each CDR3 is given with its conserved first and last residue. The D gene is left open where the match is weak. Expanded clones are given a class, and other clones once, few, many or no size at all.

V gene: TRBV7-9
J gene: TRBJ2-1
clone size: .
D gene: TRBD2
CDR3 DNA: TGTGCCAGCAGCCCCCGATCGGGGCATAGCGGGGGGGCCAATGAGCAGTTCTTC
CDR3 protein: CASSPRSGHSGGANEQFF

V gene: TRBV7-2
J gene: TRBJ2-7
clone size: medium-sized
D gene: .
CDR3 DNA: TGTGCCAGCAGCAGGGACATTAGCTCCTACGAGCAGTACTTC
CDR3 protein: CASSRDISSYEQYF

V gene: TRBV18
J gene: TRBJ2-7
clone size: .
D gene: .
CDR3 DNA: TGTGCCAGCTCACCCCCGGGGCAGGGGAGCTACGAGCAGTACTTC
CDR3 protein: CASSPPGQGSYEQYF

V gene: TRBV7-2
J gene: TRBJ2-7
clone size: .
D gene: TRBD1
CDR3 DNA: TGTGCCAGCAGCTCGACAGGGTACGAGCAGTACTTC
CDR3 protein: CASSSTGYEQYF

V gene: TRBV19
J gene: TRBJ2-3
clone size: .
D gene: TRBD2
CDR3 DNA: TGTGCCAGTAGTATGCGGACTAGCGGGGTAGATACGCAGTATTTT
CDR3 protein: CASSMRTSGVDTQYF

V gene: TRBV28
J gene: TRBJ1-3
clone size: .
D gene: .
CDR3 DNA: TGTGCCAGCAGTTTAAGGAGGACACCTTCACCTGGAAACACCATATATTTT
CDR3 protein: CASSLRRTPSPGNTIYF

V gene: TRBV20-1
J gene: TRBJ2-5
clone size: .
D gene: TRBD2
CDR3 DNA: TGCAGTGCTAGCACACGGGGGGCCCAGTACTTC
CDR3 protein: CSASTRGAQYF

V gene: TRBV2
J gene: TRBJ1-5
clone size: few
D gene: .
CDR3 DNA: TGTGCCAGCAGCTGGGACGGAGTAAATCAGCCCCAGCATTTT
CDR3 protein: CASSWDGVNQPQHF

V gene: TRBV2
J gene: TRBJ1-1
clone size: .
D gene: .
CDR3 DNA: TGTGCCAGCGGACAAGGGCGGAACACTGAAGCTTTCTTT
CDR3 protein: CASGQGRNTEAFF

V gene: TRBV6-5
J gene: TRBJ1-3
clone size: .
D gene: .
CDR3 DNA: TGTGCCAGCAGTCGACAGTACTCTGGAAACACCATATATTTT
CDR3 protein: CASSRQYSGNTIYF

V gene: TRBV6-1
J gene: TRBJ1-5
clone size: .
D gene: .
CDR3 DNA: TGTGCCAGCAGTCATGATACGACGCGGCCCCAGCATTTT
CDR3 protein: CASSHDTTRPQHF

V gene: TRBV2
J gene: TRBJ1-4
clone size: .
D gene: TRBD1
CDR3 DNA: TGTGCCAGCAGTTCGGACAGGGATGAAAAACTGTTTTTT
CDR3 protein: CASSSDRDEKLFF

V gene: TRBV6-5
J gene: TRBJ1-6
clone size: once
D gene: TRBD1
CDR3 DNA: TGTGCCAGCAGTTACGGACAGGGAACCTCACCCCTCCACTTT
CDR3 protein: CASSYGQGTSPLHF

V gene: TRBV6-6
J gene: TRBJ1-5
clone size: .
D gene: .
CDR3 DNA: TGTGCCAGCAGCCGACTCCAGCCTAGCAATCAGCCCCAGCATTTT
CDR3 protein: CASSRLQPSNQPQHF

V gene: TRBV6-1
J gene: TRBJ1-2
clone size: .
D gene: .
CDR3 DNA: TGTGCCAGCAGGAAGGACAATGACTATGGCTACACCTTC
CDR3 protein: CASRKDNDYGYTF

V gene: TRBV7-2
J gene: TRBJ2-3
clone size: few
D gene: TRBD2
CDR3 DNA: TGTGCCAGCAGCTTAGCGGCAGGACTAGCGTCGCTCACGCAGTATTTT
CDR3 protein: CASSLAAGLASLTQYF

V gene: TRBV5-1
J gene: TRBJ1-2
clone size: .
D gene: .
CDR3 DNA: TGCGCCAGCAGCTTGTGGGAGGGCGCGGGCTACACCTTC
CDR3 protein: CASSLWEGAGYTF

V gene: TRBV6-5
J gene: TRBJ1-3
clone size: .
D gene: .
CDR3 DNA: TGTGCCAGCAGGAGGGGAAACACCATATATTTT
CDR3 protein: CASRRGNTIYF

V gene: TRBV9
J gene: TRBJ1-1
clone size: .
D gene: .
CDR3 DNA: TGTGCCAGCAGCGTAGGAGGTTTCGACACTGAAGCTTTCTTT
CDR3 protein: CASSVGGFDTEAFF